These 6 T cell receptor beta chains originate from one sample sequenced in a study of sequential checkpoint blockade in melanoma. Treatment denoted: randomized to nivolumab then ipilimumab (arm A) or the reverse (arm B). Clones were sequenced by immunoSEQ multiplex PCR, and TCRdb holds only the in-frame ones, with some missing. Among tens of thousands of clones listed, just under 85% were seen once. Sequenced here: CD8+ T cells sorted from blood (inferred from file names), sampled from a patient given nivolumab and ipilimumab in sequence. These receptors were obtained from a human donor with melanoma.

This sequence joins TRBV27 and TRBJ2-7; TRBD2 matches at 8 bases. In germline, CDR1 is MNHEY, CDR2 SMNVEV (reference sequence). The CDR3 totals 15 residues. V was clipped by 2 bases and J by 4 bases; unmatched bases: 7. CDR3 coding DNA: TGTGCCAGCAGTTTAACCCCATCGGGAGGGTACGAGCAGTACTTC. Protein product: CASSLTPSGGYEQYF.

The chain is built from TRBV10-1 and TRBJ2-7; D may be TRBD1 (6 bases). Per the germline V gene, CDR1 is WNHNN and CDR2 is SYGVQD (reference sequence). V lost 5 bases and J 6 bases, leaving 8 bases between the germline ends. This CDR3 is 11 amino acids long. CDR3 in DNA: TGCGCCAGCAGTACAGGGATCGAGCAGTACTTC. Protein product: CASSTGIEQYF.

The chain joins TRBV9 to TRBJ2-1, with D tentatively TRBD2 (6 bases). The CDR3 runs to 13 residues. V was cut by 0 bases and J by 6 bases, with 7 bases left in between. Germline V gene data show CDR1 as SGDLS and CDR2 as YYNGEE. The CDR3 coding sequence is TGTGCCAGCAGCGTAGACGGGAGCAATGAGCAGTTCTTC. The encoded protein is CASSVDGSNEQFF.

The chain carries TRBV27 and TRBJ2-2; possible D gene TRBD1, 6 bases. This CDR3 has 18 residues. Germline CDR1 MNHEY, CDR2 SMNVEV (reference sequence). Trimming stripped 5 bases from V and 7 bases from J, with 26 bases between. CDR3 protein: CASSASPSRTVVVGELFF. The CDR3 DNA reads as TGTGCCAGCAGTGCTTCCCCCAGCCGGACAGTCGTCGTCGGGGAGCTGTTTTTT.

V usage is TRBV4-1 and J usage is TRBJ2-3, with 9 bases matching TRBD2. The germline gives CDR1 MGHRA, CDR2 YSYEKL. CDR3 length: 18 amino acids. V trimming: 4 bases; J trimming: 1 base; junction bases outside the gene matches: 12. This chain's CDR3 is CASSPSTASGAGTDTQYF. The CDR3 bases are TGCGCCAGCAGCCCCTCGACGGCTAGCGGGGCGGGCACAGATACGCAGTATTTT.

A few counts support this clone. The chain recombines TRBV7-8 with TRBJ2-7; 8 bases agree with TRBD2. This CDR3 region has 15 residues. Germline lookup yields CDR1 SGHVS and CDR2 FQNEAQ. V lost 7 bases to trimming and J lost 0 bases; unmatched junction nucleotides: 8. For the CDR3, the DNA is TGTGCCAGCAACGTTTTAGCGGGGAGCTCCTACGAGCAGTACTTC. As protein: CASNVLAGSSYEQYF.